Below, 24 T cell receptor beta chains from the same sample are listed, as sequenced in a study of T cell responses to AZD1222 COVID-19 vaccine. Measured with immunoSEQ multiplex PCR; TCRdb has only the in-frame clones, and not every one. The sample holds about 97,000 clones, about nine tenths seen once. The starting material was peripheral blood, obtained on day 0 of AZD1222 vaccination. Receptors originate from an adult in good health.

The rearrangement uses TRBV3-1 (or the pseudogene TRBV3-2) and TRBJ2-5; the D gene is possibly TRBD2 (6 bases). The V and J ends lost 5 bases and 5 bases respectively, with 21 bases between them. Germline CDR1 LGHDT, CDR2 YNNKEL (reference sequence). CDR3 length equals 16 residues. The CDR3 DNA reads as TGTGCCAGCAGCTCTCGGGGACTGAACACGGTGGAGACCCAGTACTTC. Its translation: CASSSRGLNTVETQYF.

DNA of the CDR3: TGTGCCAGCAGTTTGTACAGGGCTGGAAACACCATATATTTT. This sequence encodes CASSLYRAGNTIYF. This chain links TRBV28 with TRBJ1-3; the D gene is possibly TRBD1 (6 bases). V was shortened by 3 bases and J by 2 bases, with 8 bases between the two germline ends. Germline loops: CDR1 MDHEN, CDR2 SYDVKM. CDR3 length equals 14 residues.

In its sample, this clone was seen once. The chain carries TRBV28 and TRBJ1-1; D is unresolved. This CDR3 region has 12 residues. Deletions cut 4 bases from V and 2 bases from J, with 5 bases between. Germline lookup yields CDR1 MDHEN and CDR2 SYDVKM. CDR3: CASSYGNTEAFF. The CDR3 DNA sequence: TGTGCCAGCAGTTACGGAAACACTGAAGCTTTCTTT.

This chain connects TRBV9 to TRBJ1-3; 8 nucleotides align to TRBD1. V lost 0 bases to trimming and J lost 3 bases; unmatched junction nucleotides: 5. CDR3 length: 16 amino acids. Per the germline V gene, CDR1 is SGDLS and CDR2 is YYNGEE. The CDR3: CASSVGEQGDGNTIYF. The CDR3 nucleotides are TGTGCCAGCAGCGTAGGGGAACAGGGGGATGGAAACACCATATATTTT. Full variable domain (missing parts from reference TRBV9 and TRBJ1-3): DSGVTQTPKHLITATGQRVTLRCSPRSGDLSVYWYQQSLDQGLQFLIQYYNGEERAKGNILERFSAQQFPDLHSELNLSSLELGDSALYFCASSVGEQGDGNTIYFGEGSWLTVV.

The rearrangement uses TRBV30 and TRBJ1-1; D is uncertain. CDR3 length equals 12 residues. Looked up from germline, CDR1 is GTSNPN and CDR2 is SVGIG (reference sequence). Trimming pared 2 bases from V and 3 bases from J, leaving 7 bases between. DNA for the CDR3: TGTGCCTGGAGTCCTAGTTACACTGAAGCTTTCTTT. Protein: CAWSPSYTEAFF.

The V gene is TRBV4-1, the J gene TRBJ2-5, with D perhaps given as TRBD1 or TRBD2 (5 bases each). From germline, CDR1 is MGHRA and CDR2 YSYEKL. This CDR3 has 17 amino acids. Trimming took off 2 bases at V and 4 bases at J, with 20 bases between the two ends. CDR3 residues: CASSQRGATGATETQYF. DNA of the CDR3: TGCGCCAGCAGCCAACGGGGTGCTACAGGAGCCACAGAGACCCAGTACTTC.

The rearrangement uses TRBV11-3 and TRBJ2-7, with D possibly TRBD2 on 6 matching bases. Germline CDR1 reads SGHNT; CDR2 reads YENEEA. The CDR3 is 14 amino acids. Trimming took off 2 bases at V and 0 bases at J, with 8 bases between the two ends. DNA for the CDR3: TGTGCCAGCAGCTTAAACGGGGGCTCCTACGAGCAGTACTTC. Its protein product is CASSLNGGSYEQYF. Complete variable domain (other parts from reference TRBV11-3 and TRBJ2-7): EAGVVQSPRYKIIEKKQPVAFWCNPISGHNTLYWYLQNLGQGPELLIRYENEEAVDDSQLPKDRFSAERLKGVDSTLKIQPAELGDSAVYLCASSLNGGSYEQYFGPGTRLTVT.

This clone appeared once. J is TRBJ1-2 and V is TRBV27, with 7 bases that match TRBD1. V was clipped by 1 base and J by 6 bases; unmatched bases: 23. This CDR3 is built from 20 residues. CDR1 is MNHEY, CDR2 SMNVEV, per germline (reference sequence). CDR3 amino acids: CASSLYGRTDPDRFRNGYTF. For the CDR3, the DNA is TGTGCCAGCAGTTTATACGGTCGAACTGACCCGGACAGGTTCAGGAATGGCTACACCTTC.

V usage is TRBV11-2 and J usage is TRBJ1-2; unclear D gene. V shed 1 base and J shed 2 bases, with 8 bases lying between them. The CDR3 length is 14 residues. Germline CDR1 reads SGHAT; CDR2 reads FQNNGV. The CDR3 sequence is CASSLAGVNYGYTF. In DNA, the CDR3 is TGTGCCAGCAGCTTAGCCGGGGTCAACTATGGCTACACCTTC.

The chain has TRBV5-1 and TRBJ2-6, with D unresolved. This CDR3 region has 15 residues. Germline CDR1 reads SGHRS; CDR2 reads YFSETQ. V was trimmed by 1 base and J by 2 bases, leaving 7 bases between them. The CDR3 protein is CASSLTRTGANVLTF. CDR3 coding DNA: TGCGCCAGCAGCTTGACGAGAACTGGGGCCAACGTCCTGACTTTC.

The V call is TRBV12-3 or TRBV12-4, the J call TRBJ1-1; D gene uncertain. The CDR3 has 11 amino acids. V lost 6 bases and J 5 bases, leaving 7 bases between the germline ends. CDR3 residues: CASSWGTEAFF. The DNA for the CDR3 is TGTGCCAGCAGCTGGGGAACTGAAGCTTTCTTT.

The chain links TRBV6-5 to TRBJ1-1, with D hard to call. This CDR3 is built from 13 residues. Germline values: CDR1 MNHEY, CDR2 SVGAGI. V was shortened by 6 bases and J by 4 bases, with 12 bases between the two germline ends. The CDR3 DNA reads as TGTGCCAGCAGGAGGGAATGGAGCACTGAAGCTTTCTTT. Encoded protein: CASRREWSTEAFF.

The J gene is TRBJ1-2, the V gene TRBV11-2; TRBD1 matches at 8 bases. V dropped 5 bases and J dropped 6; count of bases not matched to a gene: 5. The CDR3 spans 13 residues. Germline lookup yields CDR1 SGHAT and CDR2 FQNNGV. In DNA, the CDR3 is TGTGCCAGCAGCCGCGACAGGGGTGATGGCTACACCTTC. Its protein is CASSRDRGDGYTF.

This clone appeared once. This rearrangement joins TRBV6-2 or TRBV6-3 to TRBJ2-3; D might be TRBD2 (6 bases). The V end was cut by 4 bases, the J end by 4 bases, with 9 bases between. CDR3 length equals 13 residues. Germline CDR1 and CDR2: MNHEY and SVGEGT. CDR3 protein: CASSSLAPDTQYF. The DNA of the CDR3 is TGTGCCAGCAGTTCACTAGCTCCAGATACGCAGTATTTT.

This chain links TRBV11-2 with TRBJ1-3; D is perhaps TRBD1 (6 bases). V lost 5 bases and J lost 0, with 17 bases in between. The CDR3 sequence is 17 residues long. Germline loops: CDR1 SGHAT, CDR2 FQNNGV. The chain's CDR3 is CASSPTAGQNSGNTIYF. CDR3 bases: TGTGCCAGCAGCCCCACAGCGGGACAAAACTCTGGAAACACCATATATTTT.

This chain links TRBV7-9 with TRBJ1-1, with D maybe TRBD1 (5 bases). CDR3 length: 14 amino acids. Trimming left V 8 bases short and J 11 bases short, with 24 bases between. In germline, CDR1 is SEHNR, CDR2 FQNEAQ (reference sequence). The CDR3 region is CASAAWGSGRLAFF. The CDR3, as DNA: TGTGCCAGCGCCGCCTGGGGGTCGGGGCGGCTCGCTTTCTTT.

The chain has TRBV6-4 and TRBJ2-5; 9 positions match TRBD1. After removal of 4 bases from V and 3 bases from J, the junction contained 0 bases not matched to a gene. The V gene's germline CDR1 is MRHNA and CDR2 SNTAGT. The CDR3 has 13 residues. The DNA of the CDR3 is TGTGCCAGCAGTGGACAGGGGGAAGAGACCCAGTACTTC. Translation: CASSGQGEETQYF.

The chain recombines TRBV29-1 with TRBJ1-2, with 8 positions matching TRBD1. After removal of 7 bases from V and 2 bases from J, the junction contained 6 bases not matched to a gene. The CDR3 extends over 13 amino acids. Germline V gene lookup returns CDR1 SQVTM and CDR2 ANQGSEA. DNA for the CDR3: TGCAGCGCTGGGACAGGCCAGAACTATGGCTACACCTTC. This codes for CSAGTGQNYGYTF.

The V call is TRBV6-5, the J call TRBJ1-2; D unresolved. The CDR3 totals 12 residues. Germline assignment: CDR1 MNHEY and CDR2 SVGAGI. V was cut by 5 bases and J by 5 bases, with 9 bases left in between. The CDR3 DNA sequence: TGTGCCAGCAGTCCCGGTGGGTATGGCTACACCTTC. This sequence encodes CASSPGGYGYTF.

This chain connects TRBV6-5 to TRBJ2-2; maybe TRBD1 (5 bases). Deletions cut 2 bases from V and 3 bases from J, with 10 bases between. CDR3 length: 15 amino acids. Germline V gene data show CDR1 as MNHEY and CDR2 as SVGAGI. Here the CDR3 DNA reads TGTGCCAGCAGTTACGGGGCGGAATACACCGGGGAGCTGTTTTTT. Translating gives CASSYGAEYTGELFF.

V usage is TRBV5-4 and J usage is TRBJ1-1; possible D gene TRBD1, 6 bases. Germline lookup yields CDR1 SGHNT and CDR2 YYREEE (reference sequence). Trimming removed 4 bases at V and 0 bases at J, with 10 bases between. The CDR3 totals 14 residues. CDR3 sequence: CASSLDRMNTEAFF. CDR3 nucleotides: TGTGCCAGCAGCCTGGACAGAATGAACACTGAAGCTTTCTTT.

The sample holds one count of this clone. This chain links TRBV4-1 with TRBJ1-2; 8 nucleotides agree with TRBD1. The V gene's germline CDR1 is MGHRA and CDR2 YSYEKL. CDR3 size: 17 residues. Trimming cost V 2 bases and J 4 bases; bases outside gene matches: 12. The CDR3 loop reads CASSQLPQGASPYGYTF. The DNA for the CDR3 is TGCGCCAGCAGCCAACTACCTCAGGGGGCGTCCCCCTATGGCTACACCTTC.

This chain joins TRBV29-1 and TRBJ2-1; possible D gene TRBD1, 6 bases. This CDR3 region has 15 residues. V lost 6 bases and J 0 bases, leaving 15 bases between the germline ends. Germline V gene lookup returns CDR1 SQVTM and CDR2 ANQGSEA. Here the CDR3 DNA reads TGCAGCGTAACCGGGACACAGAGCTCCTACAATGAGCAGTTCTTC. Translation: CSVTGTQSSYNEQFF.

A few counts support this clone. DNA for the CDR3: TGTGCCAGTAGTGAACGGGCCGGGAATGAAAAACTGTTTTTT. Amino acid sequence: CASSERAGNEKLFF. The chain carries TRBV19 and TRBJ1-4, with D uncertain. This CDR3 contains 14 residues. V dropped 5 bases and J dropped 5 bases, with 12 bases sitting between them. CDR1 and CDR2 (germline): LNHDA, SQIVND (reference sequence).